This TCR beta chain was sequenced for a study of siplizumab effects on memory and regulatory T cells (dated by TCRdb to between 2018 and 2021). Concerning the study at large: The study looked at the effect of siplizumab, an anti-CD2 antibody, on alloreactive T-cell subsets in allogeneic mixed lymphocyte reactions made from human PBMCs. Results and caveats for the whole study, not just this receptor: The suppressive function of proliferating Tregs from siplizumab cultures was not functionally confirmed. Unstimulated naive T cells appeared more diverse than memory T cells, and naive cells seemed to contribute substantially to the alloresponse. For roughly 80-95% of proliferating CD4+ or CD8+ clones, no naive or memory phenotype could be assigned. Of the alloreactive CD4+ clones that could be mapped, the Treg-derived share averaged almost 70% with siplizumab compared with around 25% in control reactions. Because sequences at frequencies below about 10^-5 were poorly captured, only a minor fraction of alloreactive clones could be mapped back to unstimulated subsets. The cumulative frequency of alloreactive sequences traceable to unstimulated CD4+ memory T cells was significantly reduced by siplizumab.

V loses 9 bases at its end and J loses 0 bases; junction bases beyond the gene matches: 11. The germline V gene (reference sequence) supplies CDR1 LNHDA and CDR2 SQIVND. The cysteine opens and the phenylalanine closes a CDR3 of 16 amino acids. Here the CDR3 DNA is all that survives: 48 bases in frame from base 1. TCRbeta CDR3 sequencing was performed on sorted unstimulated T cells and on proliferating T cells recovered from mixed lymphocyte reactions. Fresh whole blood from approximately ten HLA-typed healthy donors was used to isolate PBMCs. To map where alloreactive clones came from, unstimulated CD4+ regulatory T cells were FACS-sorted. As to this clone: Its antigen remains undetermined. One base away there is no much larger clone; base qualities are not given.

The library was generated by the immunoSEQ multiplex PCR assay. Some 9.9 x 10^4 TCR templates per sample were assayed by the deep sequencing platform. Genomic DNA extracted from sorted T cells was used for TCRbeta CDR3 sequencing. Per the original workflow: The R programming language was used for clonal analysis of TCRbeta CDR3 data. Comparing unstimulated samples against CFSE-low samples taken after the reaction was how alloreactive CD4+ and CD8+ clones were defined. Regulatory or non-regulatory origin of alloreactive CD4+ clones was assigned by matching sequences to the sorted unstimulated Treg and non-Treg repertoires. As stored in TCRdb, this immuneACCESS dataset retains in-frame rearrangements with V and J assigned. A fraction of the clones does not appear; measured against another copy, unresolved V genes explain less than half of the discrepancy, and the remainder lacks a known reason. From that table come the V and J calls and clone size; the DNA was used to work out D and trimming. The sample contains some 100,000 clones, just over 90% of them found a single time. About 0.7% of the sample belongs to the ten largest clones.

The specimen sequenced was Tregs sorted from blood. The chain is made from TRBV19 and TRBJ2-1; 7 of the junction bases match TRBD1. This TCR came from a human donor in good health. The CDR3 protein is CASDTGVRRSYNEQFF. The DNA sequence is given as TGTGCCAGCGATACAGGGGTTAGACGCTCCTACAATGAGCAGTTCTTC.